This T cell receptor beta chain comes out of a study of cytomegalovirus exposure and HLA in healthy donors. The CDR3 length is 14 residues. Per germline, CDR1 MRHNA and CDR2 SNTAGT. J gave up 6 bases and V 5 bases, and 3 bases lay outside the gene matches. Study-level results: Trimming of TCR beta V- and J-genes showed a link, identified in a later analysis, to a missense DCLRE1C variant. There were three CMV-associated chains whose specificity for CMV antigens was confirmed in vitro. Previous analysis showed most TCR beta V segments were productive about 87% or about 30% of the time. Whilst most TCR sequences proved rare, a subset of public TCRs occurred across many donors.

The PCR ran on 60 Vbeta and 13 Jbeta primers. Sequencing used immunoSEQ multiplex PCR; TCRdb keeps in-frame clones, though not all of them. The table lists under 200,000 clones, around 80% of them singletons. This clone was recorded a few times. Its antigen is currently unknown. The V call is TRBV6-4, the J call TRBJ2-2, with 10 bases matching TRBD2. The sample consisted of PBMCs. The receptor was isolated from a woman aged 45-65 years in good health and CMV-seronegative. The CDR3 reads CASSPGTSAGELFF. The CDR3 region has the DNA TGTGCCAGCAGTCCCGGGACTAGCGCCGGGGAGCTGTTTTTT.